This entry lists 12 T cell receptor beta chains sequenced from one sample in a study of OX40 agonist ivuxolimab in advanced cancers. The protocol was immunoSEQ multiplex PCR, while the TCRdb copy is restricted to in-frame clones and leaves out a portion. Here the sample spans about 20,000 clones, just over 90% being singletons. This sample comprised CD4+ or CD8+ T cells sorted from blood, obtained in a trial of the OX40 agonist ivuxolimab. These TCRs come from an adult with an advanced solid tumor such as melanoma, head and neck, liver or kidney cancer.

The genes are TRBV19 and TRBJ2-1, with 8 nucleotides matching TRBD1. The germline V gene encodes CDR1 LNHDA and CDR2 SQIVND (reference sequence). The CDR3 has 14 residues. The J segment lost 9 bases and the V segment lost 0 bases, leaving 4 bases of the junction unmatched. As DNA, the CDR3 is TGTGCCAGTAGTATAGACCAGGGGGCGGCTGAGCAGTTCTTC. Translating gives CASSIDQGAAEQFF.

The chain couples TRBV30 to TRBJ1-1; 7 bases align to TRBD1. The CDR3 extends over 14 amino acids. CDR1 and CDR2 from the germline V gene are GTSNPN and SVGIG (reference sequence). Trimming cost V 2 bases and J 1 base; bases outside gene matches: 4. The DNA of the CDR3 is TGTGCCTGGAGTACCGGGACAGCGAACACTGAAGCTTTCTTT. Translating gives CAWSTGTANTEAFF.

This clone was seen just once. The CDR3 bases are TGTGCCAGCAGTGGAGACCTAAAGGGAGGCGAGCAGTACTTC. This translates into CASSGDLKGGEQYF. The chain joins TRBV6-1 to TRBJ2-7, with a possible D match to TRBD2 (6 bases). The CDR3 has 14 amino acids. Germline-derived CDR1 and CDR2 are MNHNS and SASEGT. V lost 4 bases and J lost 6, with 16 bases in between.

This chain joins TRBV5-1 and TRBJ2-5; D may be TRBD1 (6 bases). Trimming removed 2 bases from V and 0 bases from J, with 20 bases in between. The length of the CDR3 is 18 residues. Per germline, CDR1 SGHRS and CDR2 YFSETQ. The chain's CDR3 is CASSFGDRFHADQETQYF. The CDR3 DNA follows: TGCGCCAGCAGCTTTGGAGACAGGTTCCACGCGGACCAAGAGACCCAGTACTTC.

V and J are TRBV2 and TRBJ1-2, with D maybe TRBD1 (5 bases). In germline, CDR1 is SNHLY, CDR2 FYNNEI. Deletions cut 9 bases from V and 2 bases from J, with 16 bases between. The CDR3 runs to 14 residues. Written as DNA, the CDR3 is TGTGCCAGTTTTCCGGGACCCCTAAACTATGGCTACACCTTC. Its translation: CASFPGPLNYGYTF. The whole variable domain, filled in from reference TRBV2 and TRBJ1-2, reads EPEVTQTPSHQVTQMGQEVILRCVPISNHLYFYWYRQILGQKVEFLVSFYNNEISEKSEIFDDQFSVERPDGSNFTLKIRSTKLEDSAMYFCASFPGPLNYGYTFGSGTRLTVV.

The rearrangement uses TRBV4-1 and TRBJ2-7, with 8 bases fitting TRBD2. The CDR3 loop spans 17 amino acids. V was clipped by 0 bases and J by 0 bases; unmatched bases: 7. Germline CDR1 is MGHRA and CDR2 is YSYEKL. CDR3: CASSQDLNRGGSYEQYF. The CDR3 nucleotides read TGCGCCAGCAGCCAAGATCTTAACCGGGGGGGCTCCTACGAGCAGTACTTC.

This clone was seen only a few times. This sequence joins TRBV19 and TRBJ1-1; 10 bases align to TRBD1. J gave up 4 bases and V 5 bases, and 4 bases lay outside the gene matches. The V gene's germline CDR1 is LNHDA and CDR2 SQIVND (reference sequence). This CDR3 comprises 14 residues. In nucleotides, the CDR3 is TGTGCCAGTAGTTTGGGACAGGGGTTCACTGAAGCTTTCTTT. Translated: CASSLGQGFTEAFF.

This chain uses TRBV6-6 with TRBJ2-7; no clear D. The CDR3 length is 15 residues. V was pared by 7 bases and J by 3 bases, with 19 bases between. CDR1 and CDR2 from the germline V gene are MNHNY and SVGAGI (reference sequence). Written as DNA, the CDR3 is TGTGCCAGCACCCCCATATGGGGAATTGGCTACGAGCAGTACTTC. The encoded protein is CASTPIWGIGYEQYF.

The J gene is TRBJ1-1, the V gene TRBV5-8; possibly TRBD1 for D (6 bases). Germline CDR1 is SGHTS and CDR2 is YDEGEE. Trimming removed 3 bases at V and 6 bases at J, with 15 bases between. The CDR3 spans 14 residues. This CDR3 reads CASSSDDRIPEAFF. DNA for the CDR3: TGTGCCAGCAGCTCGGACGACAGGATACCTGAAGCTTTCTTT.

The chain is built from TRBV14 and TRBJ2-3; D ambiguous. This CDR3 has 15 amino acids. Per germline, CDR1 SGHDN and CDR2 FVKESK. V gave up 3 bases and J gave up 0 bases, with 10 bases separating them. CDR3 loop: CASSHTTYSTDTQYF. CDR3 bases: TGTGCCAGCAGCCACACCACCTACAGCACAGATACGCAGTATTTT.

The chain joins TRBV25-1 to TRBJ2-3; possible D gene TRBD1, 6 bases. Germline V gene data show CDR1 as MGHDK and CDR2 as SYGVNS. The CDR3 length is 15 residues. Trimming pared 2 bases from V and 2 bases from J, leaving 11 bases between. The CDR3 sequence: CASSEADRDTDTQYF. CDR3 DNA sequence: TGTGCCAGCAGTGAAGCGGACAGAGACACAGATACGCAGTATTTT.

The gene calls are TRBV4-2 and TRBJ2-1; TRBD2 agrees at 7 bases. CDR1 LGHNA and CDR2 YNFKEQ come from the germline V gene. This CDR3 is 16 amino acids long. V lost 1 base to trimming and J lost 0 bases; unmatched junction nucleotides: 3. CDR3 loop: CASSQAAGNSYNEQFF. In DNA form, the CDR3 reads TGTGCCAGCAGCCAAGCAGCGGGGAACTCCTACAATGAGCAGTTCTTC.